The 25 T cell receptor beta chains given below trace back to one sample, sequenced in a study of blood T cell repertoires in COVID-19. Sequencing was performed with immunoSEQ multiplex PCR; in TCRdb, only in-frame clones are kept and a portion is missing. The table includes around 35,000 clones, 75% to 90% detected once. Sequenced sample: peripheral blood. These receptors all stem from a human donor in a cohort sampled during active COVID-19.

The V and J genes are TRBV11-2 and TRBJ1-1, with 10 bases aligning to TRBD1. This CDR3 has 16 residues. Germline CDR1 is SGHAT and CDR2 is FQNNGV. V was pared by 0 bases and J by 9 bases, with 10 bases of the junction left unmatched. The CDR3 region has the DNA TGTGCCAGCAGCTTAGAGACCCGTCGGGACAGGGGACAAGCTTTCTTT. Encoded protein: CASSLETRRDRGQAFF.

The genes are TRBV6-4 and TRBJ2-3; 8 bases are a match to TRBD1. CDR1 is MRHNA and CDR2 is SNTAGT in the germline V gene. The CDR3 runs to 15 residues. After removal of 6 bases from V and 3 bases from J, the junction contained 8 bases not matched to a gene. The CDR3 protein is CASSDRGVRTDTQYF. The CDR3 nucleotides read TGTGCCAGCAGCGACAGGGGCGTAAGAACAGATACGCAGTATTTT.

In nucleotides, the CDR3 is TGTGCCAGCAGCGTAGGGCATGCAACTAATGAAAAACTGTTTTTT. Protein product: CASSVGHATNEKLFF. The chain employs TRBV9 and TRBJ1-4; D ambiguous. Trimming pared 0 bases from V and 0 bases from J, leaving 6 bases between. CDR1 is SGDLS, CDR2 YYNGEE, per germline. This CDR3 contains 15 residues.

The rearrangement uses TRBV3-1 (or the pseudogene TRBV3-2) and TRBJ2-7; 9 nucleotides agree with TRBD2. Germline trimming cut 2 bases from V and 3 bases from J; bases unmatched to any gene: 11. This CDR3 has 17 residues. Germline V gene data show CDR1 as LGHDT and CDR2 as YNNKEL (reference sequence). The CDR3 sequence is CASSQHTGGAGGYEQYF. Here the CDR3 DNA reads TGTGCCAGCAGCCAACACACGGGGGGAGCGGGAGGCTACGAGCAGTACTTC.

The chain employs TRBV10-2 and TRBJ2-4; unclear D gene. The CDR3 has 13 residues. Germline V gene lookup returns CDR1 WSHSY and CDR2 SAAADI. V lost 6 bases and J lost 9, with 15 bases in between. The CDR3 sequence: CASRPRLLSIQYF. CDR3 in DNA: TGCGCCAGCAGGCCGAGACTCTTGTCCATTCAGTACTTC.

The chain combines TRBV24-1 with TRBJ1-6, with D possibly matching TRBD1 (5 bases). The germline gives CDR1 KGHDR, CDR2 SFDVKD. Trimming removed 4 bases from V and 6 bases from J, with 6 bases in between. The CDR3 sequence is 13 residues long. Written as DNA, the CDR3 is TGTGCCACCAGTGAGGGGGGTAATTCACCCCTCCACTTT. It encodes CATSEGGNSPLHF.

V usage is TRBV15 and J usage is TRBJ2-1, with a tentative D call TRBD1 (5 bases). The germline gives CDR1 LNHNV, CDR2 YYDKDF (reference sequence). The CDR3 contains 16 residues. V lost 5 bases to trimming and J lost 0 bases, with 14 bases between them. For the CDR3, the DNA is TGTGCCACCAGCCCCCCCAGGGTCAGCTCCTACAATGAGCAGTTCTTC. Translation: CATSPPRVSSYNEQFF.

The chain recombines TRBV9 with TRBJ1-3; D is uncertain. CDR1 and CDR2 from the germline V gene are SGDLS and YYNGEE. V shed 4 bases and J shed 1 base, with 15 bases lying between them. The CDR3 totals 16 residues. The chain's CDR3 is CASSPFGRRSGNTIYF. CDR3 nucleotide sequence: TGTGCCAGCAGCCCGTTCGGACGGAGGTCTGGAAACACCATATATTTT.

The chain employs TRBV28 and TRBJ2-7; D is ambiguous. This CDR3 is 16 amino acids long. The germline V gene has CDR1 MDHEN and CDR2 SYDVKM. V was trimmed by 1 base and J by 3 bases, leaving 16 bases between them. The DNA for the CDR3 is TGTGCCAGCAGTTTATTGAACAGCCTCCCTTTCTACGAGCAGTACTTC. Translated: CASSLLNSLPFYEQYF.

The chain is built from TRBV19 and TRBJ1-5; no reliable D call. The CDR3 contains 16 residues. Between the trimmed V and J ends, which lost 6 bases and 3 bases, there was a span of 18 bases. Germline values: CDR1 LNHDA, CDR2 SQIVND (reference sequence). CDR3 residues: CASSPPRVGNNQPQHF. The CDR3 region has the DNA TGTGCCAGTAGCCCCCCCCGGGTAGGAAACAATCAGCCCCAGCATTTT.

A remark on this clone: The junction departs from germline at one end; a sequencing error may be responsible. The gene calls are TRBV28 and TRBJ2-1; the D gene is possibly TRBD1 (6 bases). Germline CDR1 and CDR2: MDHEN and SYDVKM. This CDR3 spans 11 amino acids. CDR3 residues: CAGRTGNEQFF. CDR3 nucleotides: TGTGCCGGCAGAACAGGGAATGAGCAGTTCTTC. The variable domain in full, completed from reference TRBV28 and TRBJ2-1, reads DVKVTQSSRYLVKRTGEKVFLECVQDMDHENMFWYRQDPGLGLRLIYFSYDVKMKEKGDIPEGYSVSREKKERFSLILESASTNQTSMYLCAGRTGNEQFFGPGTRLTVL.

The chain links TRBV6-4 to TRBJ1-2; possibly TRBD1 for D (6 bases). Trimming removed 0 bases from V and 7 bases from J, with 15 bases in between. Per germline, CDR1 MRHNA and CDR2 SNTAGT. The CDR3 is made up of 15 amino acids. In DNA form, the CDR3 reads TGTGCCAGCAGTGACTCCCAGGGGTGGATTTCTGGCTACACCTTC. This encodes CASSDSQGWISGYTF.

J is TRBJ2-1 and V is TRBV5-1, with D tentatively TRBD2 (5 bases). Trimming cost V 4 bases and J 3 bases, with 14 bases left between them. The CDR3 loop spans 15 amino acids. Germline CDR1 and CDR2: SGHRS and YFSETQ. CDR3 nucleotides: TGCGCCAGCAGCCTGGAGGACTTTCTCTACAATGAGCAGTTCTTC. It is translated as CASSLEDFLYNEQFF.

The chain employs TRBV28 and TRBJ1-1; D is unclear. Germline CDR1 and CDR2: MDHEN and SYDVKM. The CDR3 has 12 amino acids. The V gene lost 2 bases and the J gene lost 7 bases, with 8 bases spanning the gap. In DNA, the CDR3 is TGTGCCAGCAGTTTAGCCACCGGTGAAGCTTTCTTT. Protein sequence: CASSLATGEAFF.

This chain links TRBV30 with TRBJ2-3, with 9 bases lining up with TRBD2. V dropped 0 bases and J dropped 2; count of bases not matched to a gene: 6. Germline values: CDR1 GTSNPN, CDR2 SVGIG (reference sequence). CDR3 length: 16 residues. DNA for the CDR3: TGTGCCTGGAGTGTACTAAGCGGGAGGACCACAGATACGCAGTATTTT. Translating gives CAWSVLSGRTTDTQYF.

V and J are TRBV3-1 (or the pseudogene TRBV3-2) and TRBJ1-2; the D gene is possibly TRBD1 (5 bases). This CDR3 contains 16 residues. V was cut by 0 bases and J by 4 bases, with 15 bases left in between. Germline-derived CDR1 and CDR2 are LGHDT and YNNKEL (reference sequence). CDR3 region: CASSQDPQGAVYGYTF. DNA of the CDR3: TGTGCCAGCAGCCAAGATCCTCAGGGCGCGGTCTATGGCTACACCTTC.

This clone was observed a few times. The chain combines TRBV11-2 with TRBJ1-2; 8 bases are a match to TRBD1. CDR3 size: 12 residues. Germline loops: CDR1 SGHAT, CDR2 FQNNGV. With 5 bases clipped from V and 9 bases from J, the junction kept 5 bases outside the gene matches. The CDR3 nucleotides read TGTGCCAGCAGCCATGGACAGGGAAGCTACACCTTC. Translation: CASSHGQGSYTF.

The V gene is TRBV7-2, the J gene TRBJ1-3, with D tentatively TRBD1 (5 bases). Germline V gene data show CDR1 as SGHTA and CDR2 as FQGNSA. This CDR3 contains 15 residues. Trimming shortened V by 1 base and J by 2 bases, and 9 bases separated the two germline ends. Here the CDR3 reads CASSLGAGTGNTIYF. CDR3 nucleotide sequence: TGTGCCAGCAGCTTAGGGGCAGGGACTGGAAACACCATATATTTT.

The CDR3 nucleotides read TGTGCCAGCAGCTTAGCCGCGCAGGATTACTACGAGCAGTACTTC. Protein product: CASSLAAQDYYEQYF. This sequence joins TRBV7-2 and TRBJ2-7; D gene uncertain. V was trimmed by 0 bases and J by 3 bases, leaving 12 bases between them. CDR3 size: 15 residues. The germline V gene has CDR1 SGHTA and CDR2 FQGNSA.

This clone was counted once. The genes are TRBV6-2 or TRBV6-3 and TRBJ1-2; D might be TRBD1 (5 bases). Germline CDR1 is MNHEY and CDR2 is SVGEGT. V lost 5 bases to trimming and J lost 6 bases, with 13 bases between them. This CDR3 region has 13 residues. The CDR3 is CASSAGGVHGYTF. The DNA for the CDR3 is TGTGCCAGCAGTGCCGGAGGGGTTCATGGCTACACCTTC.

The chain couples TRBV4-1 to TRBJ1-1; maybe TRBD1 (6 bases). The V and J ends lost 3 bases and 5 bases respectively, with 22 bases between them. CDR1 is MGHRA and CDR2 is YSYEKL in the germline V gene. This CDR3 is 17 amino acids long. In nucleotides, the CDR3 is TGCGCCAGCAGCCAGTTACAGGGTTGGGGTGCGGAAACTGAAGCTTTCTTT. Residues: CASSQLQGWGAETEAFF.

V gene TRBV7-6 combines with J gene TRBJ1-1; D uncertain. CDR1 SGHVS and CDR2 FNYEAQ come from the germline V gene. CDR3 length: 13 residues. Trimming pared 3 bases from V and 3 bases from J, leaving 8 bases between. CDR3 region: CASSFSGYTEAFF. The CDR3 DNA follows: TGTGCCAGCAGCTTCTCAGGTTACACTGAAGCTTTCTTT.

CDR3 nucleotide sequence: TGTGCCAGCAGGAGGATGGAGGGTTTTTATTTT. This gives the protein CASRRMEGFYF. V is TRBV2 and J is TRBJ2-3; D perhaps matches TRBD2 (6 bases). This CDR3 is built from 11 residues. Trimming removed 6 bases from V and 15 bases from J, with 16 bases in between. Germline assignment: CDR1 SNHLY and CDR2 FYNNEI.

The chain carries TRBV25-1 and TRBJ1-4, with 9 positions matching TRBD1. V shed 8 bases, J shed 4 bases, and the junction held 2 bases outside the gene matches. This CDR3 spans 13 amino acids. Germline CDR1 reads MGHDK; CDR2 reads SYGVNS. The CDR3 coding sequence is TGTGCCAGCCGGGGACAGGGTAATGAAAAACTGTTTTTT. It yields the protein CASRGQGNEKLFF.

The genes are TRBV28 and TRBJ2-1; TRBD1 is a possible D gene (6 bases). CDR1 is MDHEN and CDR2 is SYDVKM in the germline V gene. V was shortened by 10 bases and J by 10 bases, with 14 bases between the two germline ends. This CDR3 comprises 11 residues. CDR3 nucleotides: TGTGCCACAGGGGAACGAGGGGAGCAGTTCTTC. Amino acid sequence: CATGERGEQFF. Complete variable domain (other parts from reference TRBV28 and TRBJ2-1): DVKVTQSSRYLVKRTGEKVFLECVQDMDHENMFWYRQDPGLGLRLIYFSYDVKMKEKGDIPEGYSVSREKKERFSLILESASTNQTSMYLCATGERGEQFFGPGTRLTVL.